The present T cell receptor beta chain was sequenced within a study of molecular identifiers for immune sequencing clone quantification. As regards this clonotype: What it binds is not known.

Each CDR3 protein gets one entry after TCRdb re-called the PCR reads with MiXCR. In the table there are about 320,000 distinct CDR3 sequences, 20% to 25% of which are singletons. Trimming shortened V by 1 base and J by 0 bases, and 16 bases separated the two germline ends. Germline V CDR1 and CDR2: DFQATT, SNEGSKA (reference sequence). The length of the CDR3 is 16 residues. Sorting was used to obtain naive CD8 T cells (CD8+CD4-CCR7+CD45RA+). Study results and caveats: Beyond 20 RNA copies, clones held over 98% of effector molecules, compared with under 1% in naive cells.

This receptor was identified in a human donor in good health. Some libraries in this study had Jurkat cell RNA spiked in. Input material: naive CD8+ T cells from blood, with Jurkat cell RNA spiked in. Noted subset: FACS-sorted CD8+CD4-CCR7+CD45RA+ naive T cells. The rearrangement joins TRBV20-1 to TRBJ2-7, with a possible D match to TRBD1 (6 bases). CDR3 loop: CSARAPEGVNSYEQYF. The CDR3 DNA sequence: TGCAGTGCTAGAGCCCCCGAGGGGGTCAACTCCTACGAGCAGTACTTC.